The text below deals with one T cell receptor beta chain. The antigen remains unidentified. The data derive from a study of OX40 agonist ivuxolimab in advanced cancers. On the study more broadly: People in dose escalation had one of these cancers: hepatocellular carcinoma, melanoma, renal cell or head and neck cancer. Partial responses were observed in three patients, of whom one had hepatocellular carcinoma and two had cutaneous melanoma. Study conclusions and caveats: Expanded peripheral T-cell antigen specificity went undetermined. Doses of 0.1 to 3.0 mg/kg were accompanied by clonal expansion of CD4+ and CD8+ blood T cells by week 6.

The V and J ends lost 0 bases and 4 bases respectively, with 8 bases between them. CDR3 length: 13 residues. The germline CDR1 and CDR2 sequences are SGHRS and YFSETQ. TCRdb's copy holds only in-frame clones and misses some; the assay was immunoSEQ multiplex PCR. The sample yields 56,000 or so clones, about 80% seen once. V gene TRBV5-1 combines with J gene TRBJ2-7, with D possibly matching TRBD1 (5 bases). Source: CD4+ or CD8+ T cells sorted from blood, taken in a trial of the OX40 agonist ivuxolimab. This receptor was identified in an adult with an advanced solid tumor such as melanoma, head and neck, liver or kidney cancer. The CDR3 loop is CASSLGQIYEQYF. The CDR3 coding sequence is TGCGCCAGCAGCTTGGGACAGATATACGAGCAGTACTTC.